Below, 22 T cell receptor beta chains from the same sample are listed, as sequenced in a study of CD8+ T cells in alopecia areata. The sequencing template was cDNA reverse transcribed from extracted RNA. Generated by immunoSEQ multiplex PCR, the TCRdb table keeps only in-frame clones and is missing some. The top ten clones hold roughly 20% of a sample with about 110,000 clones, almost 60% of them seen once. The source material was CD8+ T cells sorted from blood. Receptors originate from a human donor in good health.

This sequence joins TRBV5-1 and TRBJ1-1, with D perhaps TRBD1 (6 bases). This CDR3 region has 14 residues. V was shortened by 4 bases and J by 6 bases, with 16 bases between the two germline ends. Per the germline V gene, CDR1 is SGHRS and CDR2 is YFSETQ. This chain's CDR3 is CASSLSTGHAEAFF. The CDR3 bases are TGCGCCAGCAGCCTGTCGACAGGTCATGCTGAAGCTTTCTTT.

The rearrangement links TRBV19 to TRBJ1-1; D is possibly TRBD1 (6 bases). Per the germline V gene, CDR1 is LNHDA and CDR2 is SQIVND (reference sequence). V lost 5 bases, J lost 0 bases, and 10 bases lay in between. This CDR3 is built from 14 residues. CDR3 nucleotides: TGTGCCAGTAGTTTCTGGGGGCTGAACACTGAAGCTTTCTTT. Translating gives CASSFWGLNTEAFF.

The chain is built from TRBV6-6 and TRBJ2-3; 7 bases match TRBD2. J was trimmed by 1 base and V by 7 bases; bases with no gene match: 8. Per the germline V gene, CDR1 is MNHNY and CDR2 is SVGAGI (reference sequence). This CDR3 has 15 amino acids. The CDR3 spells CASMLVGGGTDTQYF. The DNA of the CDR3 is TGTGCCAGCATGCTAGTGGGGGGGGGCACAGATACGCAGTATTTT.

CDR3 sequence: CASSPWWGWNTEAFF. CDR3 DNA sequence: TGTGCCAGCAGCCCATGGTGGGGGTGGAACACTGAAGCTTTCTTT. The gene calls are TRBV9 and TRBJ1-1, with D possibly matching TRBD1 (5 bases). The CDR3 sequence is 15 residues long. In germline, CDR1 is SGDLS, CDR2 YYNGEE. Trimming cost V 4 bases and J 1 base, with 14 bases left between them.

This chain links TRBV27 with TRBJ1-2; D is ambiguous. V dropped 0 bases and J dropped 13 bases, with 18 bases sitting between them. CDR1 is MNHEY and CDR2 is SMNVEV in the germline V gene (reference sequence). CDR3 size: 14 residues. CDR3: CASSLSPEARLVTF. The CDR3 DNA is TGTGCCAGCAGTTTATCGCCGGAGGCTCGGTTGGTCACCTTC.

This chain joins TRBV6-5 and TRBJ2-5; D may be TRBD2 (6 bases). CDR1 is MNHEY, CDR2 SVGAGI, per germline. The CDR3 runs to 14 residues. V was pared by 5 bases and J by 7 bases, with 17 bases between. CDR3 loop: CASSTSSVGATQYF. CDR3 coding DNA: TGTGCCAGCAGTACCTCTAGCGTCGGAGCGACCCAGTACTTC.

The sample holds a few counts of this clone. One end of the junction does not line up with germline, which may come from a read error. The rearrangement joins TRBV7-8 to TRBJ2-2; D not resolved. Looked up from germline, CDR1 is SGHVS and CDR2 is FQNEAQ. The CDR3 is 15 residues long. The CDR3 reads CASSLYETNNGELFF. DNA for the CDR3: TGTGCCAGCAGCTTATACGAGACAAACAACGGGGAGCTGTTTTTT.

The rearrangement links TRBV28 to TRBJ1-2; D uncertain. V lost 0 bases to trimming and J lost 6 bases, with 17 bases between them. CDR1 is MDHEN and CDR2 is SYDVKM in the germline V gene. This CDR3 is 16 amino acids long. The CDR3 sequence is CASSLWPVPAGHGYTF. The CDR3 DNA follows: TGTGCCAGCAGTTTATGGCCTGTTCCCGCAGGACATGGCTACACCTTC.

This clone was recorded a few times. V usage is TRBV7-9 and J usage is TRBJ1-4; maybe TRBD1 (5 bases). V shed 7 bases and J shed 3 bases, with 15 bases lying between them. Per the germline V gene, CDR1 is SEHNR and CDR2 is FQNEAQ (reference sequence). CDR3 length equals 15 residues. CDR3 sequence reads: CASNLGGDPNEKLFF. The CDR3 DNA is TGTGCCAGCAACCTTGGAGGGGACCCTAATGAAAAACTGTTTTTT.

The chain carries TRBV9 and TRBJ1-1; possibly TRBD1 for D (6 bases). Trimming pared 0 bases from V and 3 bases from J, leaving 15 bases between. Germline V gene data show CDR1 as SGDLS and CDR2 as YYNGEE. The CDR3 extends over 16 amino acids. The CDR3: CASSVEGGLWYTEAFF. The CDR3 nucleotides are TGTGCCAGCAGCGTAGAGGGGGGGCTATGGTACACTGAAGCTTTCTTT. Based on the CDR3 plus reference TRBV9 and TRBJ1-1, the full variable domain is DSGVTQTPKHLITATGQRVTLRCSPRSGDLSVYWYQQSLDQGLQFLIQYYNGEERAKGNILERFSAQQFPDLHSELNLSSLELGDSALYFCASSVEGGLWYTEAFFGQGTRLTVV.

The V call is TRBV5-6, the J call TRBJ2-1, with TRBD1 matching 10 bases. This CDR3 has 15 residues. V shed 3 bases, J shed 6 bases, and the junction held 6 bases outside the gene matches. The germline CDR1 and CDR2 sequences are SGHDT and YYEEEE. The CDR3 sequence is CASSWGQGWVNEQFF. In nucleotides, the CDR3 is TGTGCCAGCAGCTGGGGACAGGGGTGGGTCAATGAGCAGTTCTTC.

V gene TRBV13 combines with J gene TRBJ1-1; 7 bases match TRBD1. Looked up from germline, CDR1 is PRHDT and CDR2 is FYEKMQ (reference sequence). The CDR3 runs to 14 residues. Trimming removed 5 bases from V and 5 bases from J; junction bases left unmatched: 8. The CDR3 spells CASSVAGQRTEAFF. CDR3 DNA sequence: TGTGCCAGCAGCGTTGCGGGACAGAGGACTGAAGCTTTCTTT. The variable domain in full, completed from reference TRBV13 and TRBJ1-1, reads AAGVIQSPRHLIKEKRETATLKCYPIPRHDTVYWYQQGPGQDPQFLISFYEKMQSDKGSIPDRFSAQQFSDYHSELNMSSLELGDSALYFCASSVAGQRTEAFFGQGTRLTVV.

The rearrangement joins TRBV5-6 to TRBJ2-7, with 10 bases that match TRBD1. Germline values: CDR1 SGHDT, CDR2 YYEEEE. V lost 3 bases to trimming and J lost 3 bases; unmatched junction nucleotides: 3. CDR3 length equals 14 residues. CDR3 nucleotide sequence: TGTGCCAGCAGCTGGGGGACAGGGGACTACGAGCAGTACTTC. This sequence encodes CASSWGTGDYEQYF.

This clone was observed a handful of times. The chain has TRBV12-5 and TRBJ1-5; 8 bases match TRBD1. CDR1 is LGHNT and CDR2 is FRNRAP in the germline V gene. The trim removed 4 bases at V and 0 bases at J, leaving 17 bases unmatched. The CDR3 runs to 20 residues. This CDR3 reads CASGYGQADRVGDSNQPQHF. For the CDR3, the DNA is TGTGCTAGTGGTTATGGCCAAGCGGACAGGGTGGGCGATAGCAATCAGCCCCAGCATTTT.

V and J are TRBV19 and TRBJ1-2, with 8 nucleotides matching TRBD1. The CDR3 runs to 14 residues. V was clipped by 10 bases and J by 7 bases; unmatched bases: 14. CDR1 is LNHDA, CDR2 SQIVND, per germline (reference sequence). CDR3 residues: CATRQGILRSGYTF. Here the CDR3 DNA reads TGTGCCACAAGACAGGGGATCCTTAGGAGTGGCTACACCTTC.

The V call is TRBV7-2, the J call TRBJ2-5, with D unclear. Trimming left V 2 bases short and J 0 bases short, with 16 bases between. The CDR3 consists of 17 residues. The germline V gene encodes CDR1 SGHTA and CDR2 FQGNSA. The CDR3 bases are TGTGCCAGCAGCTTAAGTTGGGGATCACCAAACCAAGAGACCCAGTACTTC. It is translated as CASSLSWGSPNQETQYF.

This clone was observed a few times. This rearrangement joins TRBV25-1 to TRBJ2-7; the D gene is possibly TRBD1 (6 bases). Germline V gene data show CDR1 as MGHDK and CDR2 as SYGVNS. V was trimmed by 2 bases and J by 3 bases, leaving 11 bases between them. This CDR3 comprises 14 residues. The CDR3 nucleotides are TGTGCCAGCAGTGAAGGAGGACAGAGCTACGAGCAGTACTTC. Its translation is CASSEGGQSYEQYF.

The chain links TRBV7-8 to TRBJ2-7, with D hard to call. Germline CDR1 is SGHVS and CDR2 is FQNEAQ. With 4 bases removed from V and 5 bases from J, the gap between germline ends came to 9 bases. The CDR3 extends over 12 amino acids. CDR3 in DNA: TGTGCCAGCAGCTGGGCATGGAACGAGCAGTACTTC. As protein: CASSWAWNEQYF. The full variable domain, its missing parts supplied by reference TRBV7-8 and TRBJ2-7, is GAGVSQSPRYKVAKRGQDVALRCDPISGHVSLFWYQQALGQGPEFLTYFQNEAQLDKSGLPSDRFFAERPEGSVSTLKIQRTQQEDSAVYLCASSWAWNEQYFGPGTRLTVT.

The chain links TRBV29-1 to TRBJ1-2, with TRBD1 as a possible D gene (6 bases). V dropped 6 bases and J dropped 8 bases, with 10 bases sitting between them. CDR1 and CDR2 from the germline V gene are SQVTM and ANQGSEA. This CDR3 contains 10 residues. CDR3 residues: CSVYRDGYTF. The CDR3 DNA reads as TGCAGCGTATACAGGGACGGCTACACCTTC.

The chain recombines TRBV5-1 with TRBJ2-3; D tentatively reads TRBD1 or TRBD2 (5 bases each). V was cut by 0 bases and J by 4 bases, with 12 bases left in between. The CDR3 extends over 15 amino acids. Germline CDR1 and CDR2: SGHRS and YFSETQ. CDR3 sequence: CASSLVGSGPDTQYF. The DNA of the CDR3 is TGCGCCAGCAGCTTGGTCGGTTCGGGGCCAGATACGCAGTATTTT. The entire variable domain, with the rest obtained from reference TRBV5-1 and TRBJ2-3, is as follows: KAGVTQTPRYLIKTRGQQVTLSCSPISGHRSVSWYQQTPGQGLQFLFEYFSETQRNKGNFPGRFSGRQFSNSRSEMNVSTLELGDSALYLCASSLVGSGPDTQYFGPGTRLTVL.

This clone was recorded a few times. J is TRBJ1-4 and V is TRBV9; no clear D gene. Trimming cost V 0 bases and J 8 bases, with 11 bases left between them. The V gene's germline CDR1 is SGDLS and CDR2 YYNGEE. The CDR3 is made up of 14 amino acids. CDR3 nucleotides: TGTGCCAGCAGCGTAGATGGGGTTGGGGAAAAACTGTTTTTT. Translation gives CASSVDGVGEKLFF.

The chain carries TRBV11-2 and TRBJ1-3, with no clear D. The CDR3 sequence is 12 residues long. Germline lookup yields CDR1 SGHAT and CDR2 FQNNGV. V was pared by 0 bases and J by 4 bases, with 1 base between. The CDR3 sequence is CASSLEGNTIYF. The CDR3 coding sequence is TGTGCCAGCAGCTTAGAGGGAAACACCATATATTTT.